This is a list of T cell receptor beta chains from one sample in a study of T cell responses to AZD1222 COVID-19 vaccine. Using immunoSEQ multiplex PCR, the repertoire was profiled, and TCRdb retains in-frame clones only, with some absent. Among about 110,000 clones listed, roughly 89% were seen once. The sequences come from peripheral blood, collected on day 0 of MenACWY control vaccination. The receptors originated from an adult in good health. Each CDR3 is given with its conserved first and last residue. The order of the fields is clone size, V gene, D gene, J gene, CDR3 DNA, CDR3 protein. D genes are given only for firm matches. A row's size may be missing; if present it is once, few, many or a size class.

NA,TRBV27,TRBD1,TRBJ2-7,TGTGCCAGCAGTCCCATACAGGGGATCTCCTACGAGCAGTACTTC,CASSPIQGISYEQYF
NA,TRBV4-1,NA,TRBJ2-7,TGCGCCAGCAGCCAAGATCCAGGGGTAAACGACTACGAGCAGTACTTC,CASSQDPGVNDYEQYF
NA,TRBV6-5,NA,TRBJ1-1,TGTGCCAGCAGTTACATAGGGGCTGAAGCTTTCTTT,CASSYIGAEAFF
NA,TRBV18,TRBD2,TRBJ2-3,TGTGCCAGCTCACAGCGGGGGGGCTTCGACACAGATACGCAGTATTTT,CASSQRGGFDTDTQYF
once,TRBV5-1,NA,TRBJ2-1,TGCGCCAGCACATCTACGTGGGCCAATGAGCAGTTCTTC,CASTSTWANEQFF
NA,TRBV13,NA,TRBJ1-1,TGTGCCAGCAGCCCTGGACCTATTAAAGCTTTCTTT,CASSPGPIKAFF
NA,TRBV5-6,TRBD1,TRBJ2-7,TGTGCCAGCAGCTCACCGGGACAGGGGGCCCACGAGCAGTACTTC,CASSSPGQGAHEQYF
once,TRBV5-1,TRBD2,TRBJ2-4,TGCGCCAGCAGCCCGGGGGGGCCCCAAAACATTCAGTACTTC,CASSPGGPQNIQYF
NA,TRBV6-1,NA,TRBJ1-2,TGTGCCAGCAGTGAATGGGGGGGGCGTGCGGACTATGGCTACACCTTC,CASSEWGGRADYGYTF
NA,TRBV6-6,NA,TRBJ1-6,TGTGCCAGCAGTTATTCCGGGACGAATAATTCACCCCTCCACTTT,CASSYSGTNNSPLHF
NA,TRBV9,TRBD1,TRBJ2-5,TGTGCCAGCAGCGTAGGACAGGGGGAAGAGACCCAGTACTTC,CASSVGQGEETQYF
NA,TRBV24-1,NA,TRBJ1-1,TGTGCCACCAGTGGAGGCAGGTCCAGCGGCACTGAAGCTTTCTTT,CATSGGRSSGTEAFF
once,TRBV7-8,NA,TRBJ1-6,TGTGCCAGCAGCTTACTTTTAGTGAATTCACCCCTCCACTTT,CASSLLLVNSPLHF
NA,TRBV28,TRBD1,TRBJ2-7,TGTGCCAGCAGCCCAACAGGGGGCGGGTACGAGCAGTACTTC,CASSPTGGGYEQYF
NA,TRBV6-1,NA,TRBJ1-2,TGTGCCAGCAGTAAAGCCCGACGGGGGTTGGGTGGCTACACCTTC,CASSKARRGLGGYTF
NA,TRBV4-3,TRBD2,TRBJ2-5,TGCGCCAGCAGCCCGAATGTAGCGGGGGGTAGAGAGACCCAGTACTTC,CASSPNVAGGRETQYF
once,TRBV19,TRBD1,TRBJ1-2,TGTGCCAGTAGTACGAGGACAGGGAAGTATGGCTACACCTTC,CASSTRTGKYGYTF
NA,TRBV19,TRBD1,TRBJ1-1,TGTGCCAGTACCACTCTGGGACAGGGCCGGGCTTTCTTT,CASTTLGQGRAFF
few,TRBV9,NA,TRBJ1-3,TGTGCCAGCAGCCCCCGGACGGACCCTAGCTCTGGAAACACCATATATTTT,CASSPRTDPSSGNTIYF
NA,TRBV10-1,TRBD1,TRBJ1-6,TGCGCCAGCATCCCGACAGGGGCGCTCTCACCCCTCCACTTT,CASIPTGALSPLHF
NA,TRBV18,TRBD1,TRBJ2-3,TGTGCCAGCATCCGACAGGGGAGCACAGATACGCAGTATTTT,CASIRQGSTDTQYF
once,TRBV20-1,NA,TRBJ1-2,TGCAGTGGACAGGAAGACTATGGCTACACCTTC,CSGQEDYGYTF
NA,TRBV2,NA,TRBJ1-4,TGTGCCAGCAGGCCGGAAGTTAATGAAAAACTGTTTTTT,CASRPEVNEKLFF
NA,TRBV7-9,NA,TRBJ2-3,TGTGCCAGCAGCTTAGGTGCAGTTCCAGATACGCAGTATTTT,CASSLGAVPDTQYF
NA,TRBV6-6,TRBD2,TRBJ2-7,TGTGCCAGCAGCCCGGGGACTATTAGTTTTCGCGAGCAGTACTTC,CASSPGTISFREQYF
NA,TRBV18,NA,TRBJ1-2,TGTGCCAGCTCACCACGGAGGGGTCCCTATGGCTACACCTTC,CASSPRRGPYGYTF
NA,TRBV24-1,TRBD1,TRBJ1-2,TGTGCCGCCCCCCCGGGACAGGGCTATGGCTACACCTTC,CAAPPGQGYGYTF
NA,TRBV2,NA,TRBJ1-5,TGTGCCAGCATCGGCGCTAGCAATCAGCCCCAGCATTTT,CASIGASNQPQHF
NA,TRBV27,TRBD1,TRBJ1-1,TGTGCCAGCAGTTCCGGACAGGATTTGAACACTGAAGCTTTCTTT,CASSSGQDLNTEAFF
NA,TRBV5-1,TRBD1,TRBJ1-2,TGCGCCAGCAGCTTGTCCCCGGGACAGGGGGCTCATGGCTACACCTTC,CASSLSPGQGAHGYTF
NA,TRBV10-1,TRBD1,TRBJ1-1,TGCGCCAGCAGTGGGACAGGGGGCCTAACTGAAGCTTTCTTT,CASSGTGGLTEAFF
once,TRBV5-1,NA,TRBJ1-2,TGCGCCAGCAGCTTAGGCGGATCATATAGCTATGGCTACACCTTC,CASSLGGSYSYGYTF
NA,TRBV30,NA,TRBJ1-1,TGTGCCTGGAGTGTTGGTATGAACACTGAAGCTTTCTTT,CAWSVGMNTEAFF
NA,TRBV7-3,TRBD1,TRBJ1-1,TGTGCCAGCAGCTTACTCGGACAGGACAACACTGAAGCTTTCTTT,CASSLLGQDNTEAFF
NA,TRBV5-8,NA,TRBJ2-7,TGTGCCAGCTTGTTCTACGGATACTACGAGCAGTACTTC,CASLFYGYYEQYF
NA,TRBV7-9,TRBD1,TRBJ2-4,TGTGCCAGCAGCCCCGGGACAGGGAGTGGAGCCAAAAACATTCAGTACTTC,CASSPGTGSGAKNIQYF
NA,TRBV9,TRBD1,TRBJ2-7,TGTGCCAGCAGCCCGGGGACAGGGGGGATGTACGAGCAGTACTTC,CASSPGTGGMYEQYF
NA,TRBV7-2,NA,TRBJ1-1,TGTGCCAGCAGGATGGGGGATACAAGGCCTGAAGCTTTCTTT,CASRMGDTRPEAFF
NA,TRBV12-5,NA,TRBJ1-1,TGTGCTAGTGGTCCAGCCGAGGGCGCTGAAGCTTTCTTT,CASGPAEGAEAFF
NA,TRBV7-9,TRBD1,TRBJ2-5,TGTGCCAGCGGCCGGACAGGGGAAGAGACCCAGTACTTC,CASGRTGEETQYF
few,TRBV6-5,TRBD1,TRBJ1-2,TGTGCCAGCATGCCGGGACAGGTCGCCTATGGCTACACCTTC,CASMPGQVAYGYTF